One and the same sample provided the 26 T cell receptor beta chains below, sequenced in a study of metastatic and nonmetastatic thyroid tumors. There were no patients who had received any treatment before thyroid surgery. MiXCR reprocessed the PCR reads for TCRdb. This sample has about 1,900 clones, with approximately 10% found just once. Source material: tumor tissue. Every receptor here comes from a female donor with papillary thyroid cancer or a benign thyroid nodule (not recorded which). Some clones in this sample may be carry-over from other donors' samples.

Judged by abundance, this clone is medium-sized. The chain couples TRBV7-3 to TRBJ2-3; TRBD2 matches 12 bases. Germline CDR1 SGHTA, CDR2 FQGTGA. The J segment lost 2 bases and the V segment lost 5 bases, leaving 5 bases of the junction unmatched. The length of the CDR3 is 16 residues. CDR3 in DNA: TGTGCCAGCAGCCCTGGACTAGCGGGACTCACAGATACGCAGTATTTT. It is translated as CASSPGLAGLTDTQYF.

By sample fraction, this clone is medium-sized. The chain joins TRBV11-2 to TRBJ2-1, with D perhaps TRBD1 (6 bases). The CDR3 contains 13 residues. CDR1 and CDR2 from the germline V gene are SGHAT and FQNNGV. With 0 bases removed from V and 12 bases from J, the gap between germline ends came to 12 bases. The CDR3 spells CASSLDQGLGQFF. The CDR3 coding sequence is TGTGCCAGCAGCTTAGATCAGGGGCTCGGGCAGTTCTTC.

The chain recombines TRBV6-1 with TRBJ1-5; D might be TRBD1 (5 bases). Germline V gene data show CDR1 as MNHNS and CDR2 as SASEGT. The germline V and J ends were trimmed by 8 bases and 3 bases, with 11 bases remaining between them. The CDR3 consists of 13 residues. The CDR3 nucleotides read TGTGCCAGCGGCACGGGACTCAATCAGCCCCAGCATTTT. It specifies CASGTGLNQPQHF.

The chain links TRBV28 to TRBJ2-7; 11 nucleotides agree with TRBD2. V lost 3 bases and J lost 6; bases outside the gene matches: 7. Germline V gives CDR1 MDHEN, CDR2 SYDVKM. This CDR3 has 15 residues. CDR3: CASSFSGRAAGEQYF. Written as DNA, the CDR3 is TGTGCCAGCAGTTTTAGCGGGAGGGCCGCAGGCGAGCAGTACTTC.

By share of the sample, this clone is medium-sized. This chain joins TRBV10-3 and TRBJ2-1; D remains ambiguous. Trimming removed 2 bases at V and 6 bases at J, with 5 bases between. Germline lookup yields CDR1 ENHRY and CDR2 SYGVKD. This CDR3 has 12 residues. The CDR3 loop reads CAISEQLNEQFF. The CDR3 region has the DNA TGTGCCATCAGTGAGCAACTCAATGAGCAGTTCTTC.

The table lists this clone with a few counts. This may come from a read error, since a much larger clone is one base off. This specimen includes other DNA sequences encoding the same CDR3. The rearrangement joins TRBV3-1 to TRBJ1-2; 9 nucleotides agree with TRBD1. This CDR3 spans 14 amino acids. The germline CDR1 and CDR2 sequences are LGHDT and YNNKEL (reference sequence). CDR3 loop: CASSRGGQGGGYTF. The CDR3 nucleotides are TGTGCTAGCAGCCGAGGGGGACAGGGAGGAGGCTACACCTTC. The variable domain in full, with the rest retrieved from reference TRBV3-1 and TRBJ1-2, is DTAVSQTPKYLVTQMGNDKSIKCEQNLGHDTMYWYKQDSKKFLKIMFSYNNKELIINETVPNRFSPKSPDKAHLNLHINSLELGDSAVYFCASSRGGQGGGYTFGSGTRLTVV.

Sample share makes this clone medium-sized (0.01 to 0.1%). V and J are TRBV2 and TRBJ2-1; D not certain. Germline V lookup: CDR1 SNHLY, CDR2 FYNNEI. V was shortened by 4 bases and J by 0 bases, with 10 bases between the two germline ends. CDR3 length equals 15 residues. The DNA of the CDR3 is TGTGCCAGCAGTGTAGGAACAAGCTCCTACAATGAGCAGTTCTTC. It yields the protein CASSVGTSSYNEQFF.

This clone is medium-sized (0.01 to 0.1%) by share. The V call is TRBV19, the J call TRBJ1-1; the D gene is possibly TRBD1 (6 bases). CDR3 length: 16 residues. V lost 3 bases and J lost 2, with 16 bases in between. Germline V gives CDR1 LNHDA, CDR2 SQIVND (reference sequence). CDR3 sequence reads: CASSINGGGVNTEAFF. CDR3 nucleotide sequence: TGTGCCAGTAGTATTAACGGAGGGGGTGTTAACACTGAAGCTTTCTTT.

The table lists this clone with many counts. V usage is TRBV24-1 and J usage is TRBJ2-1; D is uncertain. The V gene lost 1 base and the J gene lost 10 bases, with 10 bases spanning the gap. The CDR3 runs to 13 residues. From germline, CDR1 is KGHDR and CDR2 SFDVKD. The CDR3 region has the DNA TGTGCCACCAGTGATTTAGGAGTTGGCGAGCAGTTCTTC. Amino acids: CATSDLGVGEQFF.

This clone is deemed medium-sized (0.01 to 0.1%). V usage is TRBV5-1 and J usage is TRBJ2-7; possibly TRBD2 for D (5 bases). This CDR3 comprises 14 residues. V lost 7 bases, J lost 0 bases, and 14 bases lay in between. Germline loops: CDR1 SGHRS, CDR2 YFSETQ. The CDR3 sequence is CASPSGTRSYEQYF. The DNA of the CDR3 is TGCGCCAGCCCGAGCGGCACCCGCTCCTACGAGCAGTACTTC.

In its sample, this clone ranks as large. J is TRBJ2-1 and V is TRBV12-3 or TRBV12-4, with TRBD1 identical over 7 bases. Losses at the gene ends were 7 bases for V and 2 bases for J; bases not matched to a gene: 5. The CDR3 spans 14 residues. The CDR3 coding sequence is TGTGCCAGCACCAGGGGGATCACCTACAATGAGCAGTTCTTC. It codes for CASTRGITYNEQFF.

This clone is medium-sized in the sample. The chain uses TRBV27 and TRBJ1-3; D is unclear. The CDR3 runs 13 residues. Germline loops: CDR1 MNHEY, CDR2 SMNVEV (reference sequence). V lost 5 bases to trimming and J lost 4 bases, with 9 bases between them. The CDR3 nucleotides read TGTGCCAGCAGTCGCCGGGAGGGAAACACCATATATTTT. This gives the protein CASSRREGNTIYF.

This chain connects TRBV19 to TRBJ2-1; D might be TRBD1 or TRBD2, each matching 5 bases. CDR1 is LNHDA, CDR2 SQIVND, per germline (reference sequence). CDR3 length equals 15 residues. The V and J ends lost 6 bases and 4 bases respectively, with 16 bases between them. Here the CDR3 DNA reads TGTGCCAGTAGCACTGCGTGGGGGTGGTACAATGAGCAGTTCTTC. It specifies CASSTAWGWYNEQFF. Full variable domain (missing parts from reference TRBV19 and TRBJ2-1): DGGITQSPKYLFRKEGQNVTLSCEQNLNHDAMYWYRQDPGQGLRLIYYSQIVNDFQKGDIAEGYSVSREKKESFPLTVTSAQKNPTAFYLCASSTAWGWYNEQFFGPGTRLTVL.

This clone turned up a few times. The CDR3 DNA is TGTGCCAGCAGCGAACAGGGACAGAATTCACCCCTCCACTTT. It specifies CASSEQGQNSPLHF. V gene TRBV2 combines with J gene TRBJ1-6; TRBD1 aligns across 7 bases. In germline, CDR1 is SNHLY, CDR2 FYNNEI. This CDR3 has 14 amino acids. With 6 bases clipped from V and 7 bases from J, the junction kept 6 bases outside the gene matches.

The table lists this clone with many counts. V and J are TRBV6-2 or TRBV6-3 and TRBJ2-1, with 8 positions matching TRBD1. Trimming took 5 bases from V and 0 from J; bases not matched to a gene: 6. In germline, CDR1 is MNHEY, CDR2 SVGEGT. The CDR3 covers 16 residues. The CDR3 region has the DNA TGTGCCAGCAGTCAAGGACAGGGCAGCTCCTACAATGAGCAGTTCTTC. Its translation: CASSQGQGSSYNEQFF.

This sequence joins TRBV6-1 and TRBJ1-6, with D possibly matching TRBD1 (5 bases). The CDR3 has 17 residues. Germline CDR1 MNHNS, CDR2 SASEGT. V was cut by 0 bases and J by 0 bases, with 9 bases left in between. The CDR3 coding sequence is TGTGCCAGCAGTGAAGCCGCAGACAGCTCCTATAATTCACCCCTCCACTTT. This gives the protein CASSEAADSSYNSPLHF.

Many counts were recorded for this clone. The chain uses TRBV4-1 and TRBJ2-2; 7 positions match TRBD1. The CDR3 has 17 amino acids. With V trimmed by 0 bases and J by 3 bases, 7 bases remained unmatched. Germline V gene sequence: CDR1 MGHRA, CDR2 YSYEKL. The CDR3 here is CASSQDPARGYTGELFF. The DNA for the CDR3 is TGCGCCAGCAGCCAAGATCCCGCCAGGGGGTACACCGGGGAGCTGTTTTTT.

By its share, this clone is large. The chain couples TRBV28 to TRBJ1-2; D perhaps matches TRBD1 (6 bases). CDR3 length equals 17 residues. The ends were cut back, 5 bases at V and 4 bases at J, with 23 bases in the middle. CDR1 is MDHEN and CDR2 is SYDVKM in the germline V gene. The CDR3 coding sequence is TGTGCCAGCAGTGTTTACCCACCCAGGGGCGGCGGCTATGGCTACACCTTC. Its protein is CASSVYPPRGGGYGYTF.

By share, this clone ranks as medium-sized. The CDR3 sequence: CASSNGETQYF. The CDR3, as DNA: TGTGCCAGCAGCAACGGGGAGACCCAGTACTTC. The chain uses TRBV7-2 and TRBJ2-5, with D unclear. This CDR3 region has 11 residues. V lost 5 bases, J lost 5 bases, and 6 bases lay in between. The V gene's germline CDR1 is SGHTA and CDR2 FQGNSA.

This clone rates as medium-sized (0.01 to 0.1%). The chain couples TRBV7-9 to TRBJ2-1; a possible D gene is TRBD2 (6 bases). Germline lookup yields CDR1 SEHNR and CDR2 FQNEAQ (reference sequence). This CDR3 region has 15 residues. V lost 4 bases, J lost 8 bases, and 18 bases lay in between. CDR3 sequence reads: CASSWVGGGIYEQFF. CDR3 sequence (DNA): TGTGCCAGCAGCTGGGTGGGGGGAGGTATCTATGAGCAGTTCTTC.

Points on this clone: This could be a read error, since a much larger clone is one nucleotide away. The same CDR3 can be traced to other DNA sequences in this sample. The rearrangement uses TRBV20-1 and TRBJ1-3; D remains ambiguous. The CDR3 totals 14 residues. Germline-derived CDR1 and CDR2 are DFQATT and SNEGSKA (reference sequence). The CDR3 DNA sequence: TGCAGTGTGCAACATATGGGCTCTGGAAACACTATATATTTT. Protein sequence: CSVQHMGSGNTIYF.

By proportion, this clone is large. This chain joins TRBV27 and TRBJ2-7; TRBD1 is a possible D gene (5 bases). Between the trimmed V and J ends, which lost 5 bases and 5 bases, there was a span of 16 bases. The CDR3 contains 14 residues. The germline V gene has CDR1 MNHEY and CDR2 SMNVEV (reference sequence). The CDR3: CASSPWSRVHEQYF. The CDR3 region has the DNA TGTGCCAGCAGTCCCTGGAGCAGGGTTCACGAGCAGTACTTC.

The gene calls are TRBV6-2 or TRBV6-3 and TRBJ2-7; 8 bases agree with TRBD1. V lost 6 bases and J lost 0; bases outside the gene matches: 7. CDR1 and CDR2 (germline): MNHEY, SVGEGT. The CDR3 has 15 residues. CDR3 amino acids: CASRTGQGSSYEQYF. The CDR3 nucleotides are TGTGCCAGCAGGACTGGACAGGGCAGCTCCTACGAGCAGTACTTC.

Judged by abundance, this clone is medium-sized. The chain is built from TRBV5-5 and TRBJ2-1; 8 bases fit TRBD1. V shed 4 bases, J shed 8 bases, and the junction held 8 bases outside the gene matches. Germline V gene lookup returns CDR1 SGHKS and CDR2 YYEKEE (reference sequence). CDR3 length equals 14 residues. CDR3 DNA sequence: TGTGCCAGCAGCCCGCCGGGACAGGTTCATGAGCAGTTCTTC. Its translation: CASSPPGQVHEQFF.

By share of the sample, this clone is large. This sequence joins TRBV6-1 and TRBJ1-6; the match to TRBD1 covers 11 bases. V lost 6 bases and J lost 9; bases outside the gene matches: 4. Germline V gives CDR1 MNHNS, CDR2 SASEGT. The CDR3 consists of 14 residues. Here the CDR3 DNA reads TGTGCCAGCAGCGCCGGGACAGGGGGTTCACCCCTCCACTTT. Translation: CASSAGTGGSPLHF.

By sample fraction, this clone is medium-sized. The DNA for the CDR3 is TGTGCCAGCAGCTTATTCTACGAGCAGTACTTC. The encoded protein is CASSLFYEQYF. This chain links TRBV7-9 with TRBJ2-7; no clear D. The V gene's germline CDR1 is SEHNR and CDR2 FQNEAQ (reference sequence). Trimming removed 2 bases from V and 3 bases from J, with 2 bases in between. CDR3 length equals 11 residues.